Listed here are 4 T cell receptor beta chains from one sample, sequenced in a study of T-cell memory formation after mild COVID-19. TCRdb re-called the 5' RACE reads through MiXCR, storing one row per CDR3 protein. Of over 120,000 distinct CDR3 sequences listed, 20% to 25% were seen once; the top ten hold roughly a quarter. Sample: PBMCs or a T cell subset sorted from them (not recorded which). These receptors were collected from an adult woman who had mild COVID-19 (a few samples of this study predate the infection). Cell type and time point are not known.

This clonotype was detected only once. This may arise from a read error, as a much more abundant clone is one base away. V usage is TRBV5-6 and J usage is TRBJ1-2; 7 nucleotides agree with TRBD1. The germline CDR1 and CDR2 sequences are SGHDT and YYEEEE. The CDR3 spans 14 residues. CDR3 nucleotides: TGTGCCAGCAGCTTGGAGGACAGGAGCTATGGCTGCACCTTC. Encoded protein: CASSLEDRSYGCTF.

V usage is TRBV5-1 and J usage is TRBJ1-1; TRBD1 aligns across 7 bases. This CDR3 is built from 17 residues. After removal of 4 bases from V and 1 base from J, the junction contained 13 bases not matched to a gene. Germline V gene data show CDR1 as SGHRS and CDR2 as YFSETQ. The CDR3 DNA reads TGCGCCAGCAGCGGAACGACAGGGTACGGTTGGAACACTGAAGCTTTCTTT. As protein: CASSGTTGYGWNTEAFF.

V is TRBV24-1 and J is TRBJ2-3; D ambiguous. There are 16 residues in the CDR3. Trimming shortened V by 3 bases and J by 2 bases, and 14 bases separated the two germline ends. Germline loops: CDR1 KGHDR, CDR2 SFDVKD. CDR3 residues: CATSDPHGQTTDTQYF. CDR3 bases: TGTGCCACCAGTGATCCACACGGGCAGACCACAGATACGCAGTATTTT.

The sample holds a few counts of this clonotype. This chain joins TRBV7-8 and TRBJ2-2, with TRBD2 identical over 9 bases. The CDR3 runs 16 residues. The germline V gene encodes CDR1 SGHVS and CDR2 FQNEAQ. With V trimmed by 0 bases and J by 2 bases, 1 base remained unmatched. CDR3 nucleotide sequence: TGTGCCAGCAGCTTAGCAGCGGGGGGAAACACCGGGGAGCTGTTTTTT. It yields the protein CASSLAAGGNTGELFF.